The T cell receptor (beta chain) under discussion was sequenced for a study of cytomegalovirus exposure and HLA in healthy donors. Study context: Clustering assigned 70% to 90% of the roughly 420 genotyped donors to the Caucasian-associated ancestry cluster. Study results and caveats: A prior analysis recorded that most TCR beta V segments were productive about 87% or about 30% of the time. The study flagged some 180 TCR beta chains as cytomegalovirus-associated. TCR association rates varied by HLA locus in a later analysis, with DRB1 highest and HLA-C lowest.

Between the trimmed V and J ends, which lost 6 bases and 2 bases, there was a span of 16 bases. The CDR3 has 15 amino acids. Germline-derived CDR1 and CDR2 are MNHEY and SVGAGI. 13 Jbeta primers and 60 Vbeta primers were used for the PCR. Method: immunoSEQ multiplex PCR; TCRdb's copy keeps in-frame clones and lacks some. The table records 150,000 to 200,000 clones, around 75% of them present only once. For this clone: Its matching antigen is unknown.

The V and J genes are TRBV6-5 and TRBJ1-1, with D maybe TRBD1 (6 bases). The sample taken for sequencing was PBMCs. This receptor was obtained from a woman in her thirties or forties in good health and CMV-seropositive. The CDR3: CASSQRGGVNTEAFF. The CDR3 region has the DNA TGTGCCAGCAGCCAGAGGGGGGGGGTCAACACTGAAGCTTTCTTT.